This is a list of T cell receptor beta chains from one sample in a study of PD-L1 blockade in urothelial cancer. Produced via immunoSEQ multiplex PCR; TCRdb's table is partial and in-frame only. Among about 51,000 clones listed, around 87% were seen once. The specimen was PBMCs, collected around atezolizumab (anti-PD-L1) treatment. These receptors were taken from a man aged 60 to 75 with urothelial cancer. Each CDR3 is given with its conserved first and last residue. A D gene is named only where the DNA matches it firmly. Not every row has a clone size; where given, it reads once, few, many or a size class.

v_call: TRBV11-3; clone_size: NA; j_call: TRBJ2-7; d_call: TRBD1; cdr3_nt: TGTGCCAGCAGCTTAGGGCCAGGGGGAACCTACGAGCAGTACTTC; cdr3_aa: CASSLGPGGTYEQYF
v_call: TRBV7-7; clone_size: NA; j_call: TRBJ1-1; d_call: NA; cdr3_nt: TGTGCTAGCAGCCCTATCCTTACTGAAGCTTTCTTT; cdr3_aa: CASSPILTEAFF
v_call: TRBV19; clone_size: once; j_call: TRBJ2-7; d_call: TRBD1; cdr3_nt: TGTGCCAGTAGTATCCCGACAGGGGGTTTTTGCGAGCAGTACTTC; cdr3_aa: CASSIPTGGFCEQYF
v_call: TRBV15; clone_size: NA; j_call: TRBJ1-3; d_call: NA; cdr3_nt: TGTGCCACCAGCAGAGGTCTGGGAGTCGAGACAAAAGGAAACACCATATATTTT; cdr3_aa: CATSRGLGVETKGNTIYF
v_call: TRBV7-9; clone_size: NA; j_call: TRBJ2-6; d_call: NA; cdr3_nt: TGTGCCAGCAGCCCGAGTCTAACTGGGGCCAACGTCCTGACTTTC; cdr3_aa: CASSPSLTGANVLTF
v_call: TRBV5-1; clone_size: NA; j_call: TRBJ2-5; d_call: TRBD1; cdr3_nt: TGCGCCAGCAGCTCGGGACAGGGAGAGACCCAGTACTTC; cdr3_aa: CASSSGQGETQYF
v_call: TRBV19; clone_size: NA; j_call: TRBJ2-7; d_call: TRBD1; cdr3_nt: TGTGCCAGTAGTATGGGGACAGCCGACTCCTACGAGCAGTACTTC; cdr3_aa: CASSMGTADSYEQYF
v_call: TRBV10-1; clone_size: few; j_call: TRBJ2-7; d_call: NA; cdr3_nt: TGCGCCAGCAGTGGACAGGTGGGCAACGAGCAGTACTTC; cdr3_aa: CASSGQVGNEQYF
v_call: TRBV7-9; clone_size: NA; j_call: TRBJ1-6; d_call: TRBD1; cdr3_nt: TGTGCCAGCAGCTTAGAAGACAGGGCCCTCCACTTT; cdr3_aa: CASSLEDRALHF
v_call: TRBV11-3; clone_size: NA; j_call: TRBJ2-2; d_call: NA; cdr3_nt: TGTGCCAGCAGCCCGAACAGACCCGCGGGCACCGGGGAGCTGTTTTTT; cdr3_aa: CASSPNRPAGTGELFF
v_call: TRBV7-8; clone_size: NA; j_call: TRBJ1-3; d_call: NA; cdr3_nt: TGTGCCAGCAGCTTAGTGGGTTTCGGGTTTGAGGACACCATATATTTT; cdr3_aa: CASSLVGFGFEDTIYF
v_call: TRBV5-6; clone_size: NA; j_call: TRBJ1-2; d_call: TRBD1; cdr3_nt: TGTGCCAGCAGCGAAGCAGGGGGCGCGGGAGGCTACACCTTC; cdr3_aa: CASSEAGGAGGYTF
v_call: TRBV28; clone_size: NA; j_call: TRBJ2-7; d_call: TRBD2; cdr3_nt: TGTGCCAGCATTACTAGCGGGAGATACGAGCAGTACTTC; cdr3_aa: CASITSGRYEQYF
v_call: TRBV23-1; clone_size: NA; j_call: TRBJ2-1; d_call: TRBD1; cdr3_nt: TGCGCCAGCAGTCACCCCTGGACAGGGGGCCACTACAATGAGCAGTTCTTC; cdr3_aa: CASSHPWTGGHYNEQFF
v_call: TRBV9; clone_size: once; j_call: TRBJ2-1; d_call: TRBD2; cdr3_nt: TGTGCCAGCAGCGTAGCTGTTGTGGGGGGACTAGCGGGGAGGAGGTCCTACAATGAGCAGTTCTTC; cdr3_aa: CASSVAVVGGLAGRRSYNEQFF
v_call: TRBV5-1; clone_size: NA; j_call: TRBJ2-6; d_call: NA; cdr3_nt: TGCGCCAGCAGCTTGGGTGTGCGGAGCTCTGGGGCCAACGTCCTGACTTTC; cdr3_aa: CASSLGVRSSGANVLTF
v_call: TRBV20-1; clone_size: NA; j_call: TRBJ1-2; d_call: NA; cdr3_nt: TGCAGTGCTAGTAAAGAGTTGGGCTACACCTTC; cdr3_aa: CSASKELGYTF
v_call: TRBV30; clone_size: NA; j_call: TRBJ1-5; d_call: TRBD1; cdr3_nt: TGTGCCTGGAGCCTAATCGGACAGGACTATAGCAATCAGCCCCAGCATTTT; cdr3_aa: CAWSLIGQDYSNQPQHF
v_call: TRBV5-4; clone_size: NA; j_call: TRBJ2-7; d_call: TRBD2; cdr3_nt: TGTGCCAGCAGCTTGGGGCTAGCGGGGGGGCCGGTCTCCTACGAGCAGTACTTC; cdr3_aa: CASSLGLAGGPVSYEQYF
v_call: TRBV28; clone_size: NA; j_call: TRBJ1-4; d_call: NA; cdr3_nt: TGTGCCAGCAGTTATGGCGGGTCAGGTGGGGCAACTAATGAAAAACTGTTTTTT; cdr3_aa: CASSYGGSGGATNEKLFF
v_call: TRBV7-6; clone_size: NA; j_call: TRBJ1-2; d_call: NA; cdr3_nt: TGTGCCAGCAGCCCCGGGAGGGAAAGATGGAGCAACTATGGCTACACCTTC; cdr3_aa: CASSPGRERWSNYGYTF
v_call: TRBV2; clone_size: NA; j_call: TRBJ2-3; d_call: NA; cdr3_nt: TGTGCCAGCAGTCGGGTTTCAGATACGCAGTATTTT; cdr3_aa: CASSRVSDTQYF
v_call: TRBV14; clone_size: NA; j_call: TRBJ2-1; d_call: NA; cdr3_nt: TGTGCCAGCAGCCAGAGTCGTAAGGGAGATTACAATGAGCAGTTCTTC; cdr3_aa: CASSQSRKGDYNEQFF
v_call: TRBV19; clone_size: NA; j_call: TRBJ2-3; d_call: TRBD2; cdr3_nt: TGTGCCAGTAGTACGGGACTAGCGAGCACAGATACGCAGTATTTT; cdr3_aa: CASSTGLASTDTQYF
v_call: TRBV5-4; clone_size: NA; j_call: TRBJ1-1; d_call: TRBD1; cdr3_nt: TGTGCCAGCAGCGGACAGGCAAACACTGAAGCTTTCTTT; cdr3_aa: CASSGQANTEAFF
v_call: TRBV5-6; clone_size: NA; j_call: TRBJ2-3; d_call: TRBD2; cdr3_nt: TGTGCCAGCAGCTTGGTGACTAGCGGGATCCACACAGATACGCAGTATTTT; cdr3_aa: CASSLVTSGIHTDTQYF
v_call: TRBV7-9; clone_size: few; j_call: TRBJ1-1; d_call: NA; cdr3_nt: TGTGCCAGCAGCTTAGCCACCGAGAGTGAGACTGAAGCTTTCTTT; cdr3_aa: CASSLATESETEAFF
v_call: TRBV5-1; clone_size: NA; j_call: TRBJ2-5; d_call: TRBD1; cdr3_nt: TGCGCCAGCAGCGCCTGGACAGGACCAAAGGAGACCCAGTACTTC; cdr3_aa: CASSAWTGPKETQYF
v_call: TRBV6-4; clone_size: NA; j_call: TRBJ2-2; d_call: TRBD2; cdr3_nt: TGTGCCAACCGCGGGAGTTCAACCGGGGAGCTGTTTTTT; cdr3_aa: CANRGSSTGELFF
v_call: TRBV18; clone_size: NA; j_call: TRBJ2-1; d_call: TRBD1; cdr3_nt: TGTGCCAGCTCCGGGACAGGGGGTTACAATGAGCAGTTCTTC; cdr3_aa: CASSGTGGYNEQFF
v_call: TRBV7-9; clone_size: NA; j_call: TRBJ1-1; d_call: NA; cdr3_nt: TGTGCCAGCAGCTTAGCCCACAGGACAGCCCAGGCGTCGGAAGCTTTCTTT; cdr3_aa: CASSLAHRTAQASEAFF
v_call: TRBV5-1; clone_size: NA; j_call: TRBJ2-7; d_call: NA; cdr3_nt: TGCGCCAGCAGCTTGGACGGGGCCTACGAGCAGTACTTC; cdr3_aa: CASSLDGAYEQYF
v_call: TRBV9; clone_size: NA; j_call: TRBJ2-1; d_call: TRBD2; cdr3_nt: TGTGCCAGCAGCCCCTGGGCTAGCGGGGCTTACAATGAGCAGTTCTTC; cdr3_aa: CASSPWASGAYNEQFF
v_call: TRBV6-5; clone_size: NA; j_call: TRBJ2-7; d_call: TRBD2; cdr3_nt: TGTGCCAGCAGGGGGGGGGACTCCTACGAGCAGTACTTC; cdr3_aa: CASRGGDSYEQYF
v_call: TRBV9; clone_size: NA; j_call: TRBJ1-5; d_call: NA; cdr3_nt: TGTGCCAGCAGCACGGAGGGACAGCCCCAGCATTTT; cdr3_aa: CASSTEGQPQHF
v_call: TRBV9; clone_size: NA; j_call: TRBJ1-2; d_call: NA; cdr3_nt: TGTGCCAGCAGCGCTTACTATGGCTACACCTTC; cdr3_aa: CASSAYYGYTF
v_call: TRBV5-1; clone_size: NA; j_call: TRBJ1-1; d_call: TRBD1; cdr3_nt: TGCGCCAGCAGCTTGCCCGGGACAGGGAGCACTGAAGCTTTCTTT; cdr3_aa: CASSLPGTGSTEAFF
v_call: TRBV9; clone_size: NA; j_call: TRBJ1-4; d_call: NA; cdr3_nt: TGTGCCAGCAGCCCCACAGGGTCCTTTGGTGAAAAACTGTTTTTT; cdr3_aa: CASSPTGSFGEKLFF
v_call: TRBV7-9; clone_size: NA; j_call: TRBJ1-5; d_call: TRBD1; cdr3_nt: TGTGCCAGCAGCACTGAAGCCGGGACAGGAGGTTCTAGGCCCCAGCATTTT; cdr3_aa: CASSTEAGTGGSRPQHF
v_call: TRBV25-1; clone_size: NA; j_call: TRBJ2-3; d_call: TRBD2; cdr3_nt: TGTGCCAGCAGTGGGGTTAGCGGGAGTCAATATACGCAGTATTTT; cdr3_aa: CASSGVSGSQYTQYF
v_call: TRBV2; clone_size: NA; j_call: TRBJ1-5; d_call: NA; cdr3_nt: TGTGCCAGCACGCTACAGGGAAATCAGCCCCAGCATTTT; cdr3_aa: CASTLQGNQPQHF
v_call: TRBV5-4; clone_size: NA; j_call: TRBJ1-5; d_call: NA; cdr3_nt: TGTGCCAGCAGCCTGCAGCCCGAGGGCAATCAGCCCCAGCATTTT; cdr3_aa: CASSLQPEGNQPQHF
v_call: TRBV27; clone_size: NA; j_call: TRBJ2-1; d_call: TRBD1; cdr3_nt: TGTGCCAGCAGGGAGGACAGGGCGTCCTTCACCTCCTACAATGAGCAGTTCTTC; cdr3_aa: CASREDRASFTSYNEQFF
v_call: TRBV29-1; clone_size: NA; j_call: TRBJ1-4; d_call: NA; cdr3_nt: TGCAGCGTTGAAGATCGGGGGGTGACGGGTGAAAAACTGTTTTTT; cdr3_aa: CSVEDRGVTGEKLFF
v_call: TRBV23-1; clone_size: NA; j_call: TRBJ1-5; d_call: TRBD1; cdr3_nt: TGCGCCAGCAGTCCGCGGACAGGGAAATTGGGCAATCAGCCCCAGCATTTT; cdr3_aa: CASSPRTGKLGNQPQHF
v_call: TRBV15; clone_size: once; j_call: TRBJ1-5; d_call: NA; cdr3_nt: TGTGCCACCAGCAGGTACAGGGCCCAACAGCCCCAGCATTTT; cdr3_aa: CATSRYRAQQPQHF
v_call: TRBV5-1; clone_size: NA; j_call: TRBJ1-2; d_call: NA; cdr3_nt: TGCGCCAGCAGCTTGGAAAGGGGAGGTACTGGCTACACCTTC; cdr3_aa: CASSLERGGTGYTF
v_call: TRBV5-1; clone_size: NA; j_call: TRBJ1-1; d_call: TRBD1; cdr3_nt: TGCGCCAGCAGCTTTGGTACAGGGGTGAACACTGAAGCTTTCTTT; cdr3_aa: CASSFGTGVNTEAFF
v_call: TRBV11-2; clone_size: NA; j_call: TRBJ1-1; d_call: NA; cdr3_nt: TGTGCCAGCAGCTTCCTCCCGAACACTGAAGCTTTCTTT; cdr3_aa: CASSFLPNTEAFF
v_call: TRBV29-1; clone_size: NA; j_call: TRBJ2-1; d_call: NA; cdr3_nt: TGCAGCGTTGATATTAGCGGAATCTACAATGAGCAGTTCTTC; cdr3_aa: CSVDISGIYNEQFF
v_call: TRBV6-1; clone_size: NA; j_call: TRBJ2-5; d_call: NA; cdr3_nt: TGTGCCAGCAGTCCCGGAGCGAATAGGGGAGAGACCCAGTACTTC; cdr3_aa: CASSPGANRGETQYF
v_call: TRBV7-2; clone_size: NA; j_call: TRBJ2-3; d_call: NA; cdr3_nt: TGTGCCAGCAGCCTAGGACTCTACACAGATACGCAGTATTTT; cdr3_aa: CASSLGLYTDTQYF
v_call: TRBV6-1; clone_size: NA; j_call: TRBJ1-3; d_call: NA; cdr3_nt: TGTGCCAGCAGTGAATACGCGACAGGTAAAGCCTCTGGAAACACCATATATTTT; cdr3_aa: CASSEYATGKASGNTIYF